This T cell receptor beta chain came from a study of shared clonotypes between healthy human individuals. Study-level findings and limits: Across subsets, estimated richness was generally greater for naive than for memory populations. There were few donors, and this limited the genetic and exposure-history diversity represented.

Cells designated naive CD8 were CD45RO-negative and were positively selected for CCR7, with terminally differentiated effector memory CD45RA+ cells excluded. Caucasian adults residing in Nashville, Tennessee made up all the donors. In the case of this clone: Antigen specificity is unknown.

Each sorted subset replicate got 200 ng genomic DNA, 25,000 to 30,000 genomes. The method was immunoSEQ multiplex PCR; TCRdb's version includes in-frame clones alone and lacks a portion of them. This table has about 550,000 clones, less than 97% appearing once. Germline V gene lookup returns CDR1 SQVTM and CDR2 ANQGSEA. V was pared by 7 bases and J by 3 bases, with 16 bases between. This CDR3 has 14 amino acids. Sequenced sample: naive CD8+ T cells sorted from blood. This clonotype was obtained from a woman aged 25 to 39 in good health. The genes are TRBV29-1 and TRBJ2-1; the D gene is possibly TRBD1 (6 bases). For the CDR3, the DNA is TGCAGCGAAGTCCGGACAGAGGACTACAATGAGCAGTTCTTC. Translated: CSEVRTEDYNEQFF.